This TCR beta chain was documented in a study of graft-versus-host responses after intestinal transplantation. The trim removed 3 bases at V and 0 bases at J, leaving 16 bases unmatched. Germline V lookup: CDR1 LNHNV, CDR2 YYDKDF (reference sequence). CDR3 length equals 19 residues. TCRdb keeps only in-frame clones here, not all; method: immunoSEQ multiplex PCR. The sample comprises tens of thousands of clones, over 80% of which are singletons, and 5% to 7% rests with the top ten. This TCR was sampled from a human patient who received an intestinal transplant, so some T cells may come from the graft donor. The sample consisted of PBMCs, taken approximately 740 days after a first intestinal transplant, on the day of a second. The rearrangement links TRBV15 to TRBJ1-2; 7 nucleotides align to TRBD1. The CDR3 region has the DNA TGTGCCACCAGCAGGGAGGCAGGGGGAACCTCCCCCACTAACTATGGCTACACCTTC. It codes for CATSREAGGTSPTNYGYTF.